A selection of T cell receptor beta chains follows, all from one sample in a study. Each CDR3 protein is one row after TCRdb ran MiXCR on the RT-PCR reads. The sample carries about 700,000 distinct CDR3 sequences, approximately 14% recorded once. The specimen was memory CD4+ T cells from blood. These receptors originate from a female donor in good health, serving as a healthy control. Both conserved end residues are part of each CDR3. A D gene is named only where the DNA matches it firmly. Rows may omit the clone size; those that give it use once, few, many or a size class.

d_gene: -; abundance: -; v_gene: TRBV7-2; j_gene: TRBJ1-6; CDR3aa: CASSPLDGRSYNSPLHF; CDR3nt: TGTGCCAGCAGCCCGTTGGACGGGCGCTCCTATAATTCACCCCTCCACTTT
d_gene: TRBD2; abundance: few; v_gene: TRBV7-8; j_gene: TRBJ2-5; CDR3aa: CASSLGGSGRETQYF; CDR3nt: TGTGCCAGCAGCTTAGGGGGTAGCGGGAGAGAGACCCAGTACTTC
d_gene: TRBD1; abundance: many; v_gene: TRBV4-2; j_gene: TRBJ2-1; CDR3aa: CASSREPTVGQGAGEQFF; CDR3nt: TGTGCCAGCAGCCGGGAACCGACCGTTGGACAGGGAGCCGGAGAGCAGTTCTTC
d_gene: -; abundance: -; v_gene: TRBV5-1; j_gene: TRBJ2-1; CDR3aa: CASSLEGSPQYNEQFF; CDR3nt: TGCGCCAGCAGCTTGGAGGGGTCCCCCCAATACAATGAGCAGTTCTTC
d_gene: TRBD2; abundance: -; v_gene: TRBV27; j_gene: TRBJ2-7; CDR3aa: CASSPFPGRENSYEQYF; CDR3nt: TGTGCCAGCAGCCCCTTTCCTGGGCGGGAGAACTCCTACGAGCAGTACTTC
d_gene: -; abundance: few; v_gene: TRBV20-1; j_gene: TRBJ2-3; CDR3aa: CSAGDRVGADTQYF; CDR3nt: TGCAGTGCTGGTGACCGGGTTGGGGCAGATACGCAGTATTTT
d_gene: -; abundance: -; v_gene: TRBV10-2; j_gene: TRBJ1-5; CDR3aa: CASSGQNNQPQHF; CDR3nt: TGCGCCAGCAGTGGTCAGAACAATCAGCCCCAGCATTTT
d_gene: -; abundance: -; v_gene: TRBV11-1; j_gene: TRBJ1-1; CDR3aa: CASSSPAGGARNTEAFF; CDR3nt: TGTGCCAGCAGCTCCCCGGCGGGGGGCGCGAGGAACACTGAAGCTTTCTTT
d_gene: TRBD2; abundance: -; v_gene: TRBV7-7; j_gene: TRBJ2-1; CDR3aa: CASSLGLAYEQFF; CDR3nt: TGTGCCAGCAGCTTAGGACTAGCATATGAGCAGTTCTTC
d_gene: -; abundance: -; v_gene: TRBV12-3/TRBV12-4; j_gene: TRBJ1-1; CDR3aa: CASSLAIGEAFF; CDR3nt: TGTGCCAGCAGTTTAGCAATCGGAGAAGCTTTCTTT
d_gene: -; abundance: few; v_gene: TRBV5-1; j_gene: TRBJ1-3; CDR3aa: CASRETGEGNTIYF; CDR3nt: TGCGCCAGCAGGGAGACAGGAGAGGGAAACACCATATATTTT
d_gene: TRBD1; abundance: few; v_gene: TRBV5-4; j_gene: TRBJ1-3; CDR3aa: CASSPSGQGGNTIYF; CDR3nt: TGTGCCAGCAGCCCAAGCGGACAGGGAGGAAACACCATATATTTT
d_gene: -; abundance: few; v_gene: TRBV7-2; j_gene: TRBJ2-5; CDR3aa: CAGRSGLHQETQYF; CDR3nt: TGTGCCGGCCGTAGCGGCCTACACCAAGAGACCCAGTACTTC
d_gene: -; abundance: many; v_gene: TRBV6-6; j_gene: TRBJ1-2; CDR3aa: CASSYTSGVAGYTF; CDR3nt: TGTGCCAGCAGTTATACATCAGGGGTGGCTGGCTACACCTTC
d_gene: -; abundance: -; v_gene: TRBV18; j_gene: TRBJ1-2; CDR3aa: CASSPPAESLLF; CDR3nt: TGTGCCAGCTCACCACCTGCAGAGTCCCTGTTATTC
d_gene: -; abundance: few; v_gene: TRBV20-1; j_gene: TRBJ1-2; CDR3aa: CSARDATRGRGGYTF; CDR3nt: TGCAGTGCTAGAGATGCCACCCGGGGGCGGGGTGGCTACACCTTC
d_gene: -; abundance: -; v_gene: TRBV27; j_gene: TRBJ1-1; CDR3aa: CASSSGRPNTEAFF; CDR3nt: TGTGCCAGCAGTTCTGGACGGCCGAACACTGAAGCTTTCTTT
d_gene: -; abundance: many; v_gene: TRBV15; j_gene: TRBJ1-2; CDR3aa: CATSRDQGGYTF; CDR3nt: TGTGCCACCAGCAGAGATCAGGGGGGCTACACCTTC
d_gene: -; abundance: few; v_gene: TRBV3-1; j_gene: TRBJ2-1; CDR3aa: CASSRTESFSHEQFF; CDR3nt: TGTGCCAGCAGCCGCACAGAGTCATTCTCCCATGAGCAGTTCTTC
d_gene: TRBD2; abundance: -; v_gene: TRBV4-1; j_gene: TRBJ2-3; CDR3aa: CASSQALLATSTDTQYF; CDR3nt: TGCGCCAGCAGCCAAGCCTTACTAGCGACTAGCACAGATACGCAGTATTTT
d_gene: -; abundance: -; v_gene: TRBV5-5; j_gene: TRBJ2-7; CDR3aa: CASSLSRVTYEQYF; CDR3nt: TGTGCCAGCAGCTTGTCGAGAGTCACCTACGAGCAGTACTTC
d_gene: -; abundance: -; v_gene: TRBV30; j_gene: TRBJ2-2; CDR3aa: CAWISLSTGELFF; CDR3nt: TGTGCCTGGATCTCGCTTTCCACCGGGGAGCTGTTTTTT
d_gene: -; abundance: -; v_gene: TRBV5-1; j_gene: TRBJ2-2; CDR3aa: CASSPRQQENTGELFF; CDR3nt: TGCGCCAGCAGCCCGAGGCAACAGGAGAACACCGGGGAGCTGTTTTTT
d_gene: TRBD2; abundance: few; v_gene: TRBV15; j_gene: TRBJ2-1; CDR3aa: CATSRGAGGLDEQFF; CDR3nt: TGTGCCACCAGCAGAGGCGCGGGAGGACTTGATGAGCAGTTCTTC
d_gene: -; abundance: -; v_gene: TRBV4-2; j_gene: TRBJ1-6; CDR3aa: CASSQEGEDNSPLHF; CDR3nt: TGTGCCAGCAGCCAAGAGGGGGAGGACAATTCACCCCTCCACTTT
d_gene: -; abundance: -; v_gene: TRBV28; j_gene: TRBJ1-2; CDR3aa: CASSPTGTADYGYTF; CDR3nt: TGTGCCAGCAGCCCAACCGGGACGGCGGACTATGGCTACACCTTC
d_gene: -; abundance: few; v_gene: TRBV20-1; j_gene: TRBJ2-1; CDR3aa: CSARDPQAVGSSYNEQFF; CDR3nt: TGCAGTGCTAGAGATCCCCAAGCGGTCGGCAGCTCCTACAATGAGCAGTTCTTC
d_gene: -; abundance: -; v_gene: TRBV7-8; j_gene: TRBJ2-7; CDR3aa: CASSYRRDRTYEQYF; CDR3nt: TGTGCCAGCAGCTACCGGCGGGACCGAACCTACGAGCAGTACTTC
d_gene: TRBD1; abundance: -; v_gene: TRBV20-1; j_gene: TRBJ1-6; CDR3aa: CSAEDRGDSPLHF; CDR3nt: TGCAGTGCTGAAGACAGGGGGGACTCACCCCTCCACTTT
d_gene: -; abundance: many; v_gene: TRBV10-3; j_gene: TRBJ2-2; CDR3aa: CAISPDSTGELFF; CDR3nt: TGTGCCATCAGCCCCGATTCAACCGGGGAGCTGTTTTTT
d_gene: -; abundance: many; v_gene: TRBV30; j_gene: TRBJ1-3; CDR3aa: CAWRGYSGNTIYF; CDR3nt: TGTGCCTGGAGAGGTTACTCTGGAAACACCATATATTTT
d_gene: TRBD1; abundance: many; v_gene: TRBV5-1; j_gene: TRBJ2-1; CDR3aa: CASSSGTGVGDEQFF; CDR3nt: TGCGCCAGCAGTTCAGGGACAGGGGTTGGCGATGAGCAGTTCTTC
d_gene: -; abundance: -; v_gene: TRBV5-1; j_gene: TRBJ1-3; CDR3aa: CASSLSVTGNTIYF; CDR3nt: TGCGCCAGCAGCTTGAGCGTGACTGGAAACACCATATATTTT
d_gene: TRBD1; abundance: few; v_gene: TRBV20-1; j_gene: TRBJ2-3; CDR3aa: CSARGTVGLAGDTQYF; CDR3nt: TGCAGTGCTAGGGGGACAGTCGGCCTAGCAGGGGATACGCAGTATTTT